The clone carrying this TCR beta chain was seen ten or more times. CDR1 is MGHDK and CDR2 is SYGVNS in the germline V gene. The CDR3 has 11 residues. The V end lost 3 bases, the J end lost 3 bases, and 3 bases lay between the germline ends. These data originate in a study of identical twins. TCRdb re-called the 5' RACE reads with MiXCR, one entry per CDR3 protein. The sample has about 190,000 distinct CDR3 sequences, approximately 15% seen once. The data also belong to a second study, concerning T cells expressing NK-cell markers. This second study notes: Evidence did not settle whether expanded NKG2C+ T cell clones targeted HCMV.

Source material: CD8+ T cells sorted from blood. The sequence was obtained from a woman aged 18-29 years in good health. The V gene is TRBV25-1, the J gene TRBJ2-7; D not certain. The CDR3 here is CASSEFYEQYF. CDR3 sequence (DNA): TGTGCCAGCAGTGAGTTCTACGAGCAGTACTTC.